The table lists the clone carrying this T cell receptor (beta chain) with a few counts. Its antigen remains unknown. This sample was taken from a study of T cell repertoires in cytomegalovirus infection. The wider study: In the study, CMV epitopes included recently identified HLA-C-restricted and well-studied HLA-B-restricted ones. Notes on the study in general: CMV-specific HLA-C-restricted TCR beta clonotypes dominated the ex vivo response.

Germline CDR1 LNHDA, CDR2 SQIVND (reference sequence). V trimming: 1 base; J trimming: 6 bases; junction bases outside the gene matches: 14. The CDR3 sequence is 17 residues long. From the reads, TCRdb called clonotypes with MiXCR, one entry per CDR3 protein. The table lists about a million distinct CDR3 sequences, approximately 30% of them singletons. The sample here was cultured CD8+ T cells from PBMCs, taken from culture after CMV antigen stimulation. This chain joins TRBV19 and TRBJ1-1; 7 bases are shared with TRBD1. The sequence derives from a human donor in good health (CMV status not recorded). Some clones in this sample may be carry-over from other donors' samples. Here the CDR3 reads CASSIATGNPWMAEAFF. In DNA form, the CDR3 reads TGTGCCAGTAGTATAGCGACAGGGAACCCTTGGATGGCTGAAGCTTTCTTT.